Listed here are 19 T cell receptor beta chains from one sample, sequenced in a study of cytomegalovirus exposure and HLA in healthy donors. Profiled with immunoSEQ multiplex PCR; TCRdb holds only in-frame clones, not every one. The data contain approximately 150,000 clones, around four fifths of them singletons. The specimen sequenced was PBMCs. Receptor source: a man aged 25-45 years in good health and CMV-seropositive.

The rearrangement joins TRBV25-1 to TRBJ1-1, with TRBD1 matching 8 bases. CDR1 is MGHDK, CDR2 SYGVNS, per germline. Trimming took 7 bases from V and 8 from J; bases not matched to a gene: 9. This CDR3 region has 13 residues. The CDR3 sequence is CASTRGQGLEAFF. The DNA for the CDR3 is TGTGCCAGCACCAGAGGACAGGGTTTAGAAGCTTTCTTT.

This clone turned up a few times. The CDR3: CASSQDMGTGFGTEAFF. CDR3 nucleotides: TGCGCCAGCAGCCAAGATATGGGGACAGGTTTTGGGACTGAAGCTTTCTTT. The rearrangement uses TRBV4-3 and TRBJ1-1, with 8 bases matching TRBD1. The CDR3 sequence is 17 residues long. Germline loops: CDR1 LGHNA, CDR2 YSLEER. The V segment lost 0 bases and the J segment 5 bases; nucleotides outside the gene matches: 11.

Written as DNA, the CDR3 is TGCAGCGTTCGGGACAGCCGGGCTTGGGAGACCCAGTACTTC. This gives the protein CSVRDSRAWETQYF. V and J are TRBV29-1 and TRBJ2-5, with 7 bases matching TRBD1. This CDR3 is 14 amino acids long. Losses at the gene ends were 5 bases for V and 5 bases for J; bases not matched to a gene: 11. CDR1 and CDR2 (germline): SQVTM, ANQGSEA.

This chain uses TRBV13 with TRBJ2-2, with D possibly TRBD1 on 6 matching bases. Germline V gene lookup returns CDR1 PRHDT and CDR2 FYEKMQ (reference sequence). The CDR3 extends over 15 amino acids. Deletions cut 1 base from V and 6 bases from J, with 12 bases between. The CDR3 loop reads CASSLAPGQSGELFF. The CDR3 nucleotides read TGTGCCAGCAGCTTAGCTCCCGGACAGTCCGGGGAGCTGTTTTTT.

The gene calls are TRBV4-3 and TRBJ2-5; 9 bases agree with TRBD2. Germline V gene sequence: CDR1 LGHNA, CDR2 YSLEER. CDR3 size: 18 residues. The V and J ends lost 0 bases and 1 base, in that order; junction bases with no gene match: 9. The CDR3, as DNA: TGCGCCAGCAGCCAAGAGATGGGGAGCGGGGGGTTCCAAGAGACCCAGTACTTC. It encodes CASSQEMGSGGFQETQYF.

J is TRBJ2-7 and V is TRBV6-6; TRBD1 matches at 7 bases. Germline loops: CDR1 MNHNY, CDR2 SVGAGI (reference sequence). The trim removed 5 bases at V and 2 bases at J, leaving 6 bases unmatched. The CDR3 spans 14 residues. The CDR3 DNA follows: TGTGCCAGCAGTCCACAGGGGCTCCCCTACGAGCAGTACTTC. Amino acid sequence: CASSPQGLPYEQYF.

The chain uses TRBV7-9 and TRBJ1-3, with TRBD1 matching 9 bases. Germline CDR1 is SEHNR and CDR2 is FQNEAQ (reference sequence). With V trimmed by 3 bases and J by 4 bases, 7 bases remained unmatched. The CDR3 length is 16 residues. Here the CDR3 reads CASSFRQGDHGNTIYF. DNA for the CDR3: TGTGCCAGCAGCTTTAGACAGGGGGATCACGGAAACACCATATATTTT.

The table lists this clone with a count of one. The rearrangement uses TRBV5-4 and TRBJ2-4; 9 bases fit TRBD1. Trimming took 0 bases from V and 6 from J; bases not matched to a gene: 4. The length of the CDR3 is 15 residues. Germline-derived CDR1 and CDR2 are SGHNT and YYREEE (reference sequence). CDR3 residues: CASSLGQGGGNIQYF. CDR3 DNA: TGTGCCAGCAGCTTGGGACAGGGGGGGGGAAACATTCAGTACTTC.

V usage is TRBV19 and J usage is TRBJ2-7; weak D call: TRBD1 (5 bases). V lost 4 bases and J 0 bases, leaving 10 bases between the germline ends. The length of the CDR3 is 14 residues. CDR1 and CDR2 from the germline V gene are LNHDA and SQIVND (reference sequence). CDR3 sequence (DNA): TGTGCCAGTAGTACCCGAGACAGCTCCTACGAGCAGTACTTC. This gives the protein CASSTRDSSYEQYF.

This CDR3 is CASSPNSMANEKLFF. CDR3 nucleotide sequence: TGTGCCAGCAGCCCCAACAGTATGGCTAATGAAAAACTGTTTTTT. The V and J genes are TRBV9 and TRBJ1-4; D is ambiguous. V lost 4 bases to trimming and J lost 3 bases, with 13 bases between them. The germline V gene has CDR1 SGDLS and CDR2 YYNGEE. CDR3 length equals 15 residues.

This sequence joins TRBV6-5 and TRBJ2-7; 9 bases match TRBD1. The CDR3 runs to 15 residues. Losses at the gene ends were 4 bases for V and 1 base for J; bases not matched to a gene: 5. Germline V CDR1 and CDR2: MNHEY, SVGAGI. The DNA of the CDR3 is TGTGCCAGCAGTTCCTTTGGGACAGGGTCCTACGAGCAGTACTTC. Protein: CASSSFGTGSYEQYF.

This chain connects TRBV7-9 to TRBJ2-4, with 8 bases that match TRBD2. The V segment lost 5 bases and the J segment 3 bases; nucleotides outside the gene matches: 6. The CDR3 is made up of 15 amino acids. Looked up from germline, CDR1 is SEHNR and CDR2 is FQNEAQ (reference sequence). CDR3 amino acids: CASSPGGTIKNIQYF. In DNA form, the CDR3 reads TGTGCCAGCAGCCCGGGAGGGACTATCAAAAACATTCAGTACTTC.

J is TRBJ2-7 and V is TRBV6-6; 7 bases are shared with TRBD2. Germline values: CDR1 MNHNY, CDR2 SVGAGI (reference sequence). The CDR3 has 15 amino acids. V lost 0 bases to trimming and J lost 3 bases; unmatched junction nucleotides: 5. The CDR3: CASSYSAGEGYEQYF. In DNA form, the CDR3 reads TGTGCCAGCAGTTACTCGGCGGGAGAAGGCTACGAGCAGTACTTC.

This chain uses TRBV5-1 with TRBJ1-5; TRBD1 aligns across 7 bases. The CDR3 has 14 residues. CDR1 and CDR2 (germline): SGHRS, YFSETQ. V gave up 4 bases and J gave up 5 bases; unmatched junction bases: 6. The CDR3 is CASSLTGTDQPQHF. The DNA for the CDR3 is TGCGCCAGCAGCCTGACAGGGACGGATCAGCCCCAGCATTTT. Using reference TRBV5-1 and TRBJ1-5 for the parts outside the CDR3, the full variable domain is KAGVTQTPRYLIKTRGQQVTLSCSPISGHRSVSWYQQTPGQGLQFLFEYFSETQRNKGNFPGRFSGRQFSNSRSEMNVSTLELGDSALYLCASSLTGTDQPQHFGDGTRLSIL.

The rearrangement links TRBV14 to TRBJ1-3; weak D call: TRBD1 (5 bases). The germline V gene encodes CDR1 SGHDN and CDR2 FVKESK. Trimming pared 1 base from V and 1 base from J, leaving 11 bases between. The CDR3 consists of 16 residues. CDR3 amino acids: CASSQVSHRSGNTIYF. CDR3 sequence (DNA): TGTGCCAGCAGCCAAGTCTCTCACAGGTCTGGAAACACCATATATTTT.

This chain links TRBV10-3 with TRBJ2-1; 9 nucleotides agree with TRBD2. V trimming: 6 bases; J trimming: 0 bases; junction bases outside the gene matches: 12. CDR1 is ENHRY and CDR2 is SYGVKD in the germline V gene. This CDR3 has 18 amino acids. CDR3 region: CAIRQAGGRGSSYNEQFF. CDR3 nucleotides: TGTGCCATCAGGCAAGCGGGGGGACGGGGAAGCTCCTACAATGAGCAGTTCTTC.

This clone was seen only a few times. This sequence joins TRBV9 and TRBJ2-5; 8 nucleotides line up with TRBD1. The germline V gene encodes CDR1 SGDLS and CDR2 YYNGEE. The CDR3 contains 15 residues. The trim removed 0 bases at V and 5 bases at J, leaving 6 bases unmatched. The CDR3 DNA is TGTGCCAGCAGCGTAGTAGGACAGGGTATGGAGACCCAGTACTTC. Its translation: CASSVVGQGMETQYF.

The genes are TRBV7-3 and TRBJ2-7; 12 bases are a match to TRBD2. Germline V gives CDR1 SGHTA, CDR2 FQGTGA. V dropped 2 bases and J dropped 2; count of bases not matched to a gene: 1. This CDR3 has 15 amino acids. CDR3 coding DNA: TGTGCCAGCAGCTTAGGGACTAGCGGGCCCTACGAGCAGTACTTC. Translation gives CASSLGTSGPYEQYF.

The CDR3 reads CASSQERGPRDSYNEQFF. In DNA, the CDR3 is TGTGCCAGCAGCCAAGAAAGGGGTCCCCGGGACTCATACAATGAGCAGTTCTTC. This chain connects TRBV14 to TRBJ2-1, with a weak D call TRBD2 (6 bases). The CDR3 spans 18 residues. V was cut by 0 bases and J by 4 bases, with 19 bases left in between. Germline V gene data show CDR1 as SGHDN and CDR2 as FVKESK.